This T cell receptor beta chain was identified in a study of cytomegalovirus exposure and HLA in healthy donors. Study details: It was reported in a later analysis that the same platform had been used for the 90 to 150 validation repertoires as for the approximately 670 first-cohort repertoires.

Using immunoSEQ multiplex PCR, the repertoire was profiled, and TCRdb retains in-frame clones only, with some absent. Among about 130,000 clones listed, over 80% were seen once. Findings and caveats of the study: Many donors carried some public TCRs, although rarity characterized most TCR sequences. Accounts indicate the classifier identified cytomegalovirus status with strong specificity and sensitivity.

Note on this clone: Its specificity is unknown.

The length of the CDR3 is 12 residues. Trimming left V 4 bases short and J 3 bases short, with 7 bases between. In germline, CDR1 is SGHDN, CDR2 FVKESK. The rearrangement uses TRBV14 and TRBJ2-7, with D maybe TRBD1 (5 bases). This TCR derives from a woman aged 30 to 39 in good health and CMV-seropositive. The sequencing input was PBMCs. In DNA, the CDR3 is TGTGCCAGCAGCCTTGACAGCTACGAGCAGTACTTC. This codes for CASSLDSYEQYF.